Given below is one TCR beta chain in context. This specimen comes from a study of blood T cell repertoires in COVID-19. This CDR3 contains 14 residues. Germline V gene lookup returns CDR1 SGHRS and CDR2 YFSETQ. V was pared by 5 bases and J by 4 bases, with 3 bases of the junction left unmatched. How the authors handled the data: Amplification of reference gene primers was used by the study to estimate nucleated cell counts. Repertoires were generated with immunoSEQ multiplex PCR, while TCRdb's copy carries only in-frame clones and drops some. That table supplies the V and J calls and clone size; D and trimming were determined from the DNA. The table lists about 280,000 clones, roughly 90% of them singletons.

The chain links TRBV5-1 to TRBJ1-2, with 12 bases that match TRBD1. Sequencing was carried out using PBMCs or T cells enriched from blood (not recorded which). This sequence originates from a woman between 18 and 30 years old with acute COVID-19. The CDR3 protein is CASRGQGATYGYTF. The CDR3 DNA sequence: TGCGCCAGCAGGGGACAGGGGGCGACCTATGGCTACACCTTC.